The source of this TCR beta chain is a study of blood T cells in healthy people across ages. The CDR3 extends over 15 amino acids. Losses at the gene ends were 3 bases for V and 2 bases for J; bases not matched to a gene: 4. This clonotype has only a few counts. Through a sample-barcoded 5' primer and a J-beta primer mix, a second PCR was run for roughly 6 to 11 cycles. TCRdb redid the calling of the 5' RACE reads with MiXCR, one entry per CDR3 protein. The table has approximately 800,000 distinct CDR3 sequences, just under 25% seen once; the top ten hold roughly 3.5%. These records were also assigned to another study, of T cells of mothers and their children.

Material: blood. V usage is TRBV12-3 or TRBV12-4 and J usage is TRBJ2-1; TRBD2 aligns across 7 bases. The TCR sequence derives from a boy younger than 18 in good health. DNA of the CDR3: TGTGCCAGCAGTTTTGTCAGCGGGGCCTACAATGAGCAGTTCTTC. Protein sequence: CASSFVSGAYNEQFF.